This note documents a single T cell receptor (beta chain) sequence. Its antigen is still unknown. The CDR3 loop spans 15 amino acids. The ends were cut back, 0 bases at V and 0 bases at J, with 12 bases in the middle. Germline loops: CDR1 GTSNPN, CDR2 SVGIG (reference sequence). The sample is drawn from a study of cytomegalovirus exposure and HLA in healthy donors. General observations from the study: Later on, an analysis found that several of the most significant clusters appeared to be linked to common viral pathogens, which included parvovirus B19.

Donors showed nominal health when sampled, although they likely had unrecorded immune exposures. Amplification used 60 Vbeta primers and 13 Jbeta primers. The data were produced by immunoSEQ multiplex PCR, yet TCRdb's version contains in-frame clones alone and is incomplete. The sample table includes around 50,000 clones. Source material: PBMCs. This sequence originates from a woman between 40 and 50 years old in good health and CMV-seronegative. The chain carries TRBV30 and TRBJ2-7, with D tentatively TRBD1 (6 bases). This chain's CDR3 is CAWSVSSDSSYEQYF. The CDR3, as DNA: TGTGCCTGGAGTGTATCCTCGGACAGCTCCTACGAGCAGTACTTC.